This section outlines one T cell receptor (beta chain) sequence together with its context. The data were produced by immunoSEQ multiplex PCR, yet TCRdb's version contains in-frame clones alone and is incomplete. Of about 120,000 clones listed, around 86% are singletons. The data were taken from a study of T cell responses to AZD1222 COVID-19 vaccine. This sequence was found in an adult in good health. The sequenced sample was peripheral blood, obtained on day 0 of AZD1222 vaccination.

The chain's CDR3 is CASRSGVREKLFF. The CDR3 DNA follows: TGTGCCAGCCGATCGGGGGTACGCGAAAAACTGTTTTTT. V is TRBV12-3 or TRBV12-4 and J is TRBJ1-4, with D possibly matching TRBD1 (5 bases). Between the trimmed V and J ends, which lost 8 bases and 8 bases, there was a span of 15 bases. The CDR3 loop spans 13 amino acids.